The 18 T cell receptor beta chains reported below all come from one sample, sequenced in a study of blood T cell repertoires in COVID-19. This table comes from immunoSEQ multiplex PCR, and its TCRdb copy is limited to in-frame clones, with some not included. The data show 70,000 to 80,000 clones, 65% to 90% seen once. Sequenced sample: peripheral blood. The origin of the receptors is a man at least 80 years old with acute or convalescent COVID-19.

V is TRBV4-3 and J is TRBJ2-7, with 10 nucleotides matching TRBD2. Germline trimming cut 0 bases from V and 7 bases from J; bases unmatched to any gene: 9. The CDR3 is made up of 16 amino acids. Germline V lookup: CDR1 LGHNA, CDR2 YSLEER. CDR3 coding DNA: TGCGCCAGCAGCCAAGATAGGAGCGGGAGGGAGGAAGAGCAGTACTTC. This translates into CASSQDRSGREEEQYF.

CDR3 in DNA: TGTGCCAGCAGCCCCGCGGGGACAGGGGGCTTCAATGAGCAGTTCTTC. As protein: CASSPAGTGGFNEQFF. The V call is TRBV7-6, the J call TRBJ2-1; 12 bases map to TRBD1. This CDR3 spans 16 amino acids. The V gene's germline CDR1 is SGHVS and CDR2 FNYEAQ. The J segment lost 6 bases and the V segment lost 5 bases, leaving 8 bases of the junction unmatched.

The chain combines TRBV7-9 with TRBJ2-7; D uncertain. CDR1 is SEHNR, CDR2 FQNEAQ, per germline (reference sequence). The germline V and J ends were trimmed by 2 bases and 2 bases, with 10 bases remaining between them. The length of the CDR3 is 14 residues. The CDR3 DNA sequence: TGTGCCAGCAGCTTATTAAACAGTCCCTACGAGCAGTACTTC. Translating gives CASSLLNSPYEQYF.

This CDR3 is CASSLAGKGTDTQYF. CDR3 nucleotides: TGTGCCAGCAGCTTAGCGGGGAAGGGCACAGATACGCAGTATTTT. The V gene is TRBV7-3, the J gene TRBJ2-3; tentatively, D is TRBD2 (6 bases). V lost 2 bases and J 1 base, leaving 10 bases between the germline ends. This CDR3 has 15 amino acids. The germline gives CDR1 SGHTA, CDR2 FQGTGA.

The gene calls are TRBV7-8 and TRBJ1-5; TRBD1 might be the D (6 bases). Trimming removed 4 bases at V and 7 bases at J, with 14 bases between. Per germline, CDR1 SGHVS and CDR2 FQNEAQ. This CDR3 is built from 14 residues. Here the CDR3 reads CASSSGTFGQPQHF. CDR3 nucleotide sequence: TGTGCCAGCAGCTCGGGGACATTCGGACAGCCCCAGCATTTT.

This clone was detected a few times. CDR3 coding DNA: TGCAGCGTTGAGGGGGAGGGAGGTGGCTACACCTTC. Translating it yields CSVEGEGGGYTF. J is TRBJ1-2 and V is TRBV29-1; the D gene is possibly TRBD1 (5 bases). Trimming stripped 3 bases from V and 7 bases from J, with 12 bases between. The CDR3 has 12 residues. Germline CDR1 and CDR2: SQVTM and ANQGSEA.

As regards this clone: This may be a read error: a much more frequent sequence differs by one nucleotide. The V call is TRBV7-3, the J call TRBJ2-7; 7 bases line up with TRBD1. Looked up from germline, CDR1 is SGHTA and CDR2 is FQGTGA. Trimming took 2 bases from V and 3 from J; bases not matched to a gene: 1. This CDR3 contains 13 residues. CDR3 in DNA: TGTGCCAGCAGCTTAGGACAGGACTACGAGCAGTACTTC. Its protein product is CASSLGQDYEQYF.

The CDR3 region has the DNA TGTGCCACCAGTCAAGCTAGCGGGGCCGAAGAGACCCAGTACTTC. Residues: CATSQASGAEETQYF. The chain is built from TRBV24-1 and TRBJ2-5; the match to TRBD2 covers 9 bases. The germline V gene encodes CDR1 KGHDR and CDR2 SFDVKD. The CDR3 contains 15 residues. Unmatched junction bases numbered 7, after V lost 6 bases and J lost 3 bases.

V and J are TRBV28 and TRBJ1-6; D gene ambiguous. V dropped 3 bases and J dropped 9 bases, with 6 bases sitting between them. The germline gives CDR1 MDHEN, CDR2 SYDVKM. The CDR3 totals 12 residues. The DNA of the CDR3 is TGTGCCAGCAGTTTTTCAGGTTCACCCCTCCACTTT. Its protein product is CASSFSGSPLHF.

This clone came up a few times. The chain joins TRBV10-3 to TRBJ2-7; 8 bases are shared with TRBD1. The CDR3 runs 14 residues. Germline V gives CDR1 ENHRY, CDR2 SYGVKD. The trim removed 3 bases at V and 0 bases at J, leaving 1 base unmatched. CDR3 in DNA: TGTGCCATCAGTGAAGGGACAGGCTCCTACGAGCAGTACTTC. This translates into CAISEGTGSYEQYF.

This clone appeared a few times. This rearrangement joins TRBV4-1 to TRBJ2-1, with TRBD1 as a possible D gene (5 bases). Germline V gives CDR1 MGHRA, CDR2 YSYEKL. CDR3 length equals 14 residues. Deletions cut 0 bases from V and 14 bases from J, with 17 bases between. The CDR3 DNA sequence: TGCGCCAGCAGCCAAGAGGAGACAGCCGGAACCGAGTTCTTC. This codes for CASSQEETAGTEFF.

This chain links TRBV7-9 with TRBJ1-2, with D uncertain. V lost 2 bases, J lost 6 bases, and 13 bases lay in between. The germline gives CDR1 SEHNR, CDR2 FQNEAQ (reference sequence). The length of the CDR3 is 14 residues. This CDR3 reads CASSLSGLMDGYTF. CDR3 DNA: TGTGCCAGCAGCTTATCGGGGTTAATGGATGGCTACACCTTC.

The chain recombines TRBV15 with TRBJ1-5; D remains ambiguous. V was cut by 3 bases and J by 4 bases, with 7 bases left in between. The CDR3 is 13 amino acids. CDR1 is LNHNV, CDR2 YYDKDF, per germline (reference sequence). Here the CDR3 DNA reads TGTGCCACCAGCAGTCAACAGAATCAGCCCCAGCATTTT. This sequence encodes CATSSQQNQPQHF. The complete variable domain, with remaining parts taken from reference TRBV15 and TRBJ1-5, reads DAMVIQNPRYQVTQFGKPVTLSCSQTLNHNVMYWYQQKSSQAPKLLFHYYDKDFNNEADTPDNFQSRRPNTSFCFLDIRSPGLGDTAMYLCATSSQQNQPQHFGDGTRLSIL.

J is TRBJ2-6 and V is TRBV3-1 (or the pseudogene TRBV3-2), with 12 bases aligning to TRBD1. The CDR3 loop spans 19 amino acids. Trimming took 4 bases from V and 2 from J; bases not matched to a gene: 9. The germline gives CDR1 LGHDT, CDR2 YNNKEL (reference sequence). The CDR3 sequence is CASSPTWDRGRAGANVLTF. The CDR3 DNA follows: TGTGCCAGCAGCCCCACATGGGACAGGGGGCGCGCTGGGGCCAACGTCCTGACTTTC.

The genes are TRBV18 and TRBJ1-5; 7 nucleotides align to TRBD1. V lost 3 bases and J lost 4; bases outside the gene matches: 3. The germline V gene has CDR1 KGHSH and CDR2 LQKENI. The CDR3 runs 14 residues. CDR3 nucleotide sequence: TGTGCCAGCTCACCGGGCAGGGGGAATCAGCCCCAGCATTTT. This sequence encodes CASSPGRGNQPQHF.

The CDR3 DNA is TGCGCCAGCAGCCAAGATAGGAGTTACGAGCAGTACTTC. It specifies CASSQDRSYEQYF. The chain employs TRBV4-3 and TRBJ2-7; D is unclear. The CDR3 contains 13 residues. The germline gives CDR1 LGHNA, CDR2 YSLEER. V was pared by 0 bases and J by 4 bases, with 7 bases between.

The chain employs TRBV7-9 and TRBJ1-1; D not resolved. Trimming removed 7 bases from V and 4 bases from J, with 16 bases in between. The CDR3 loop spans 14 amino acids. CDR1 SEHNR and CDR2 FQNEAQ come from the germline V gene (reference sequence). The CDR3, as DNA: TGTGCCAGCACCAACGCCGGGTTTGGCACTGAAGCTTTCTTT. Protein sequence: CASTNAGFGTEAFF. The complete variable domain, with remaining parts taken from reference TRBV7-9 and TRBJ1-1, reads DTGVSQNPRHKITKRGQNVTFRCDPISEHNRLYWYRQTLGQGPEFLTYFQNEAQLEKSRLLSDRFSAERPKGSFSTLEIQRTEQGDSAMYLCASTNAGFGTEAFFGQGTRLTVV.

The V call is TRBV9, the J call TRBJ1-4; weak D call: TRBD1 (6 bases). Trimming cost V 0 bases and J 3 bases, with 15 bases left between them. CDR3 length: 17 residues. From germline, CDR1 is SGDLS and CDR2 YYNGEE. Written as DNA, the CDR3 is TGTGCCAGCAGCGTAGACCCCAGACCAGGGGCTAATGAAAAACTGTTTTTT. Encoded protein: CASSVDPRPGANEKLFF.